The T cell receptor beta chain described here comes from a study of cytomegalovirus exposure and HLA in healthy donors. Overall study context: Among several hundred genotyped donors, around 82% fell in the Caucasian-associated ancestry cluster. Study-wide findings and caveats: Cytomegalovirus association was assigned to more than 150 TCR beta chains. At a 0.05 false discovery rate, a later analysis found approximately 17,000 TCR beta sequences to be associated with HLA alleles.

Germline V gene data show CDR1 as SGHRS and CDR2 as YFSETQ. The CDR3 covers 13 residues. Trimming removed 2 bases from V and 1 base from J, with 7 bases in between. Comment on this clone: Antigen unknown.

The PCR used 60 Vbeta and 13 Jbeta primers. The repertoire was sequenced with immunoSEQ multiplex PCR; TCRdb's copy has only in-frame clones and lacks some. The table lists some 190,000 clones, around nine tenths of them singletons. Sequencing used PBMCs. V is TRBV5-1 and J is TRBJ2-7, with D maybe TRBD1 (5 bases). The TCR comes from a woman under 30 in good health and CMV-seronegative. The CDR3 spells CASSFQGSYEQYF. CDR3 nucleotide sequence: TGCGCCAGCAGCTTCCAGGGTTCCTACGAGCAGTACTTC.